The entry below describes one T cell receptor beta chain. As yet, its antigen is unknown. The data are from a study of long-term antiretroviral therapy in people with HIV. Across the whole study: Sampling started about a decade before the 2015 immediate-ART recommendation. The study, taken as a whole, reports: Clones showing expansion before ART dominated the repertoire at all time points. After ART, diversity increased yet remained lower than transplant donor controls.

Sequencing used immunoSEQ v3.0 at survey level. TCRdb's table, derived via immunoSEQ multiplex PCR, lists solely in-frame clones and lacks some. The repertoire has around 12,000 clones, around 80% of them found once; the top ten carry roughly 13%. PBMC samples from each donor numbered at least one pre-ART and at least two post-ART. This CDR3 is built from 11 residues. Trimming shortened V by 1 base and J by 4 bases, and 2 bases separated the two germline ends. Germline lookup yields CDR1 SGHDT and CDR2 YYEEEE. The TCR comes from a man aged 35 to 55 with HIV. The material was unsorted PBMCs, obtained 1.2 years after starting antiretroviral therapy. J is TRBJ1-1 and V is TRBV5-6; D gene ambiguous. This CDR3 is CASSLSTEAFF. The CDR3 coding sequence is TGTGCCAGCAGCTTGAGCACTGAAGCTTTCTTT.